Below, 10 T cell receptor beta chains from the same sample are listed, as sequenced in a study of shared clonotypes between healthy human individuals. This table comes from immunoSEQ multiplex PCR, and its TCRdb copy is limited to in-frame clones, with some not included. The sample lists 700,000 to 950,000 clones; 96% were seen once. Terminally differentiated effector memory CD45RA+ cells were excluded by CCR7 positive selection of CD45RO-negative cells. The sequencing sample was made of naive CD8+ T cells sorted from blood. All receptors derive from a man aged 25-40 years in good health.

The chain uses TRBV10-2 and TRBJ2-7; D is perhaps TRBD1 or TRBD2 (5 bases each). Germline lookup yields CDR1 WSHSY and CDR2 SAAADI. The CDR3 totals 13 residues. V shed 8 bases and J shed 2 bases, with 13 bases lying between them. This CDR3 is CASWDPATYEQYF. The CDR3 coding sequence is TGCGCCAGCTGGGACCCAGCCACCTACGAGCAGTACTTC.

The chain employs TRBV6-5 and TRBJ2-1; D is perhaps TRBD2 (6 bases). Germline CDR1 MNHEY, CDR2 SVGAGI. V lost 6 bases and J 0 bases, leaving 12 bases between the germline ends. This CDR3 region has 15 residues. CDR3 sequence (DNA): TGTGCCAGCAGCTTCCGGGGGAGCTCCTACAATGAGCAGTTCTTC. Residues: CASSFRGSSYNEQFF.

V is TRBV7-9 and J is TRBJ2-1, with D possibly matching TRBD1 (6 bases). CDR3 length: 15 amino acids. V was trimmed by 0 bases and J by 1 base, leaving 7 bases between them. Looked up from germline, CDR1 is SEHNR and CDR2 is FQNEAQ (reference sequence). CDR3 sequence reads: CASSLAQGSYNEQFF. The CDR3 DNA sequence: TGTGCCAGCAGCTTAGCACAGGGTTCCTACAATGAGCAGTTCTTC. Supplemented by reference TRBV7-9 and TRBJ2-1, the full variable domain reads DTGVSQNPRHKITKRGQNVTFRCDPISEHNRLYWYRQTLGQGPEFLTYFQNEAQLEKSRLLSDRFSAERPKGSFSTLEIQRTEQGDSAMYLCASSLAQGSYNEQFFGPGTRLTVL.

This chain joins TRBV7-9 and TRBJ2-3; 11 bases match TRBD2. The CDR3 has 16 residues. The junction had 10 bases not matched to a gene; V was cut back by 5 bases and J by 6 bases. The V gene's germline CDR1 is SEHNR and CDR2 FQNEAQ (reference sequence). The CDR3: CASSGRTSGLLDTQYF. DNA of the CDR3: TGTGCCAGCAGCGGTCGGACTAGCGGGCTGCTTGATACGCAGTATTTT.

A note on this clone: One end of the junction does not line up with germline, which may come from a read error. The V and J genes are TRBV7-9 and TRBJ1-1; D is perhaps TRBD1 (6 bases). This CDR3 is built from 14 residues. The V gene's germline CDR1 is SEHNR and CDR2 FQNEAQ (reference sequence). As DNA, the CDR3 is TGTGCCAGCAGCTTAGATTGGGACACAAAAAAGATGGACTTT. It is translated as CASSLDWDTKKMDF. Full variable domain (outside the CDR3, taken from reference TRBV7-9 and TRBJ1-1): DTGVSQNPRHKITKRGQNVTFRCDPISEHNRLYWYRQTLGQGPEFLTYFQNEAQLEKSRLLSDRFSAERPKGSFSTLEIQRTEQGDSAMYLCASSLDWDTKKMDFGQGTRLTVV.

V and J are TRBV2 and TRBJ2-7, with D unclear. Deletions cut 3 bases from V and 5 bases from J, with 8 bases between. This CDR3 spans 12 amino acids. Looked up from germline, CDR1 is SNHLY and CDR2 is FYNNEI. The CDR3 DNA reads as TGTGCCAGCAGTGACAACCCCGACGAGCAGTACTTC. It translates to CASSDNPDEQYF.

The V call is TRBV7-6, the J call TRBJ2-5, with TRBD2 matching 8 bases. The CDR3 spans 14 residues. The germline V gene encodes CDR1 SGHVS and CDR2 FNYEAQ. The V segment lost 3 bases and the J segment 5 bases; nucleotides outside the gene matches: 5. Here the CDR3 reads CASSLSGSAETQYF. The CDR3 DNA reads TGTGCCAGCAGCTTGAGCGGGAGCGCGGAGACCCAGTACTTC.

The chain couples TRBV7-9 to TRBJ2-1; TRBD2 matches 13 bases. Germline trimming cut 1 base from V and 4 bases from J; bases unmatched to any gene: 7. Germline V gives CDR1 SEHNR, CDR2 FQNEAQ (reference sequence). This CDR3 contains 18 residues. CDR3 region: CASSLGGLAGEGYNEQFF. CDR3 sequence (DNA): TGTGCCAGCAGCTTAGGCGGACTAGCGGGAGAGGGATACAATGAGCAGTTCTTC.

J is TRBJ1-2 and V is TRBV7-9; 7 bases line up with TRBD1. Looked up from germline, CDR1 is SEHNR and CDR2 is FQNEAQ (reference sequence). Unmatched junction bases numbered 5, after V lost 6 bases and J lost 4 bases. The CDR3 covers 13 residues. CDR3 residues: CASSLGQPYGYTF. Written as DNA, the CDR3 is TGTGCCAGCAGTTTGGGACAGCCCTATGGCTACACCTTC.

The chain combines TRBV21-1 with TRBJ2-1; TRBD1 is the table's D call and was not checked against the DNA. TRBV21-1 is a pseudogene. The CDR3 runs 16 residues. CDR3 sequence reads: CASSKKKGTGENEQFF. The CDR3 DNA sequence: TGTGCCAGCAGCAAAAAGAAAGGGACAGGGGAGAATGAGCAGTTCTTC.